The clone carrying this T cell receptor beta chain was seen a few times. This clone may be a read error of a much larger clone one base away. The data are from a study of molecular identifiers for immune sequencing clone quantification. One entry per CDR3 protein results from TCRdb running MiXCR on the PCR reads. The profile shows 600,000 to 650,000 distinct CDR3 sequences, 15% to 20% of them singletons. The CDR3 has 14 amino acids. The germline V gene encodes CDR1 SGHTA and CDR2 FQGNSA. The sorting of naive CD8 T cells used the CD8+CD4-CCR7+CD45RA+ phenotype. Sequenced material: naive CD8+ T cells from blood, with Jurkat cell RNA spiked in. Subset meaning: FACS-sorted CD8+CD4-CCR7+CD45RA+ naive T cells. The origin of this receptor is a human donor in good health. Some libraries in this study had Jurkat cell RNA spiked in. The chain uses TRBV7-2 and TRBJ1-1, with D unresolved. The CDR3 nucleotides are TGTGCCAGCGGCTTAGTCAGATCGAACACTGAAGCTTTCTTT. Translated: CASGLVRSNTEAFF.